This T cell receptor (beta chain) was documented in a study of blood T cell repertoires in COVID-19. V shed 3 bases and J 1 base; nucleotides not matched to a gene: 15. The germline gives CDR1 KGHSH, CDR2 LQKENI. This CDR3 has 18 residues. Methods used by the authors: Counts of nucleated cells, estimated from reference gene primer amplification, were obtained. Method: immunoSEQ multiplex PCR; TCRdb's copy keeps in-frame clones and lacks some. V and J calls and clone size are as listed in that table; D and trimming were resolved from the DNA. Here the sample spans about 250,000 clones, around 90% being singletons. Patients from Seattle were sampled longitudinally, starting during active infection.

The rearrangement joins TRBV18 to TRBJ2-7, with 7 nucleotides matching TRBD1. The clonotype was recovered from a woman aged 55-69 years with COVID-19, enrolled during active disease. The sequenced sample was peripheral blood. Written as DNA, the CDR3 is TGTGCCAGCTCACCCTATCAAATTGTGGGGGACAGATCCTACGAGCAGTACTTC. Translation gives CASSPYQIVGDRSYEQYF.